Below, one T cell receptor beta chain is given with its context. This clonotype was observed a handful of times. The specificity of this receptor is unknown. No quality values exist for individual bases; no much larger clone is one base distant. This sample is drawn from a study of patients and donors after allogeneic stem cell transplantation (dated by TCRdb to 2020 to 2022). The library relied on RT-PCR. Sequencing relied on a NextSeq 550. The raw public reads went through TCRdb reprocessing: fastp at Q25, MiXCR clone calling, in-frame beta chains kept. Entries that share a CDR3 protein sequence are merged under the most common genes and DNA. This sample has about 960,000 distinct CDR3 sequences in its table, and over 15% of those were observed once. The biggest ten clones account for around 6% of the sample. The CDR3 has 14 amino acids, counting the end cysteine and phenylalanine. The entry retains the CDR3 DNA only, 42 bases that are in frame from base 1. After removal of 1 base from V and 8 bases from J, the junction retains 3 bases not matched to a gene. For CDR1 and CDR2, the germline V gene (reference sequence) lists SEHNR and FQNEAQ.

The sequencing sample was made of blood, either unsorted or a sorted T cell fraction (not recorded which). The origin of this receptor is a human donor who was either an allogeneic HSCT recipient or a stem cell or donor lymphocyte infusion donor (not recorded which). It is not recorded whose cells these are; they may come from a transplant donor. The sequence links TRBV7-9 to TRBJ2-1, and 9 junction bases match TRBD1. This receptor carries the CDR3 CASSLGDRVDEQFF. In nucleotides, the sequence is TGTGCCAGCAGCTTAGGGGACAGGGTGGATGAGCAGTTCTTC.